This T cell receptor beta chain is from a study of high-grade serous ovarian cancer treatment subgroups. Study details: On average, more than 14,000 reads and about 8,100 unique TCR beta rearrangements were obtained per sample.

The assay was immunoSEQ multiplex PCR, and TCRdb's table has in-frame clones only and misses some. Of about 4,700 clones listed, roughly 70% were seen once; the top ten hold roughly 9.5%. Tumor tissue was taken before any definitive surgery or chemotherapy was given. The CDR3 runs 15 residues. Germline CDR1 and CDR2: MDHEN and SYDVKM. V dropped 5 bases and J dropped 7 bases, with 21 bases sitting between them. The TCR originated in a human donor with high-grade serous ovarian cancer. This sequence joins TRBV28 and TRBJ2-7; D perhaps matches TRBD1 (5 bases). The sample comprised tumor tissue. This CDR3 reads CASSPPRQFIGEQYF. The CDR3 DNA is TGTGCCAGCAGTCCCCCCCGACAGTTCATCGGGGAGCAGTACTTC.